This TCR beta chain was found in a study of blood T cells in healthy people across ages. Findings of the study overall: Whereas aged donors had fewer naive CD4+ cells, long-lived donors had more of them and higher diversity.

Notes on this clonotype: Its antigen is still unknown.

The CDR3 covers 12 residues. V was pared by 3 bases and J by 6 bases, with 9 bases between. The V gene's germline CDR1 is SGHRS and CDR2 YFSETQ. Next came a second PCR, run for about 6 to 11 cycles, which used a sample-barcoded 5' primer along with a J-beta primer mix. TCRdb called the 5' RACE reads again in MiXCR, with one record for every CDR3 protein. Seen here are 750,000 to 950,000 distinct CDR3 sequences, 53% observed once, and the top ten hold under 50%. The sequence derives from a man older than 75 in good health. This chain joins TRBV5-1 and TRBJ1-2; no definite D call. The sample taken for sequencing was blood. The CDR3 DNA sequence: TGCGCCAGCAGCTCTATCGGGGATGGCTACACCTTC. Its translation: CASSSIGDGYTF.